This T cell receptor (beta chain) was profiled in a study of cytomegalovirus exposure and HLA in healthy donors. General observations from the study: The analysis excluded some indistinguishable V segments, including TRBV6-2 and TRBV6-3. In vitro checks showed that three CMV-associated chains really do target CMV antigens.

This PCR relied on a set of 60 Vbeta primers and 13 Jbeta primers. Data came from immunoSEQ multiplex PCR; TCRdb stores just in-frame clones and leaves some out. The sample shows approximately 280,000 clones, 70% to 90% of them seen only once. As concerns this clone: Antigen: not known.

The CDR3 length is 13 residues. Per germline, CDR1 SGHVS and CDR2 FNYEAQ. V gave up 3 bases and J gave up 6 bases, with 11 bases separating them. The source material was PBMCs. J is TRBJ2-5 and V is TRBV7-6; D not resolved. This clonotype was sampled from a young woman in good health and CMV-seronegative. CDR3 bases: TGTGCCAGCAGCTTTACCGAGGCCCAGACCCAGTACTTC. Residues: CASSFTEAQTQYF.